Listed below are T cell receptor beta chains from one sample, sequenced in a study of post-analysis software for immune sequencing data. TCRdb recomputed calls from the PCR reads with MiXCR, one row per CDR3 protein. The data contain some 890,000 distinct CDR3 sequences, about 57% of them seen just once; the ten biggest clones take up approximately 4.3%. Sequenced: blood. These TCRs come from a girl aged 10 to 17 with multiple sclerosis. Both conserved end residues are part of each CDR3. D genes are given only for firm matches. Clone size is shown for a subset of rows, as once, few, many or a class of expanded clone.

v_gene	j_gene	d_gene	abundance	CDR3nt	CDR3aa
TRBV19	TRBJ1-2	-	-	TGTGCCAGTTTCTATTATGGATCCAACTATGGCTACACCTTC	CASFYYGSNYGYTF
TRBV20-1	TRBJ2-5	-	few	TGCAGTGCTAGACTAGCAGTTGGAGAGACCCAGTACTTC	CSARLAVGETQYF
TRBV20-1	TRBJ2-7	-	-	TGCAGTGCCTCCCTCCAGGGCTACGAGCAGTACTTC	CSASLQGYEQYF
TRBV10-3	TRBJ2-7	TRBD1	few	TGTGCCACCCAGGAGGACAGGGTGTACTACGAGCAGTACTTC	CATQEDRVYYEQYF
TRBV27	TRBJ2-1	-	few	TGTGCCAGCAGTAGAGGGCCCTACAATGAGCAGTTCTTC	CASSRGPYNEQFF
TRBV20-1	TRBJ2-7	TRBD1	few	TGCAGTGCTAGCTTCTCGGGACAGTACTTTGAGGAGCAGTACTTC	CSASFSGQYFEEQYF
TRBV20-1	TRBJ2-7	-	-	TGCAGTGCTAGAGGCCCAGAGGCCTCCTACGAGCAGTACTTC	CSARGPEASYEQYF
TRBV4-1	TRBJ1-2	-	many	TGCGCCAGCAGCCAAGACGGAAACTATGGCTACACCTTC	CASSQDGNYGYTF
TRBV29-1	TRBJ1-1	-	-	TGCAGCGTTAAGTATCGGGAGGCGAACACTGAAGCTTTCTTT	CSVKYREANTEAFF
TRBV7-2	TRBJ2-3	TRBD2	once	TGTGCCAGCAGCTTTAGCGGGAGGGCCGCAGATACGCAGTATTTT	CASSFSGRAADTQYF
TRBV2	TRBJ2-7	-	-	TGTGCCAGCAGTCCTAGACACAACTACGAGCAGTACTTC	CASSPRHNYEQYF
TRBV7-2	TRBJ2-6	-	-	TGTGCCAGCAGCCCCAGGTTCGGGTGGGCCAACGTCCTGACTTTC	CASSPRFGWANVLTF
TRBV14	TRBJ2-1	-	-	TGTGCCAGCAGCCAAGATGTCGGTCTAGGCCCCTACAATGAGCAGTTCTTC	CASSQDVGLGPYNEQFF
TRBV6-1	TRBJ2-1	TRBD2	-	TGTGCCAGCAGTGAGCTATCGGGAGGGCGGAATGAGCGGTTCTTC	CASSELSGGRNERFF
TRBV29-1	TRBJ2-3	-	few	TGCAGCGTTGAGTGGTTAGTTAGCACAGATACGCAGTATTTT	CSVEWLVSTDTQYF
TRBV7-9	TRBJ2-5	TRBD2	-	TGTGCCAGCAGCTTAGAATCCCCTAGCGGGAGGGCCAGGCTTCAAGAGACCCAGTACTTC	CASSLESPSGRARLQETQYF
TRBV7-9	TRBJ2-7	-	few	TGTGCCAGCAGCTTAAAAAGCCGGCTCGAGCAGTACTTC	CASSLKSRLEQYF
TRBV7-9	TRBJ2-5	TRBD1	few	TGTGCCAGCAGCTCTAATCGACAGGGGGTGATGGAGACCCAGTACTTC	CASSSNRQGVMETQYF
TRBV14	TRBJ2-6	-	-	TGTGCCAGCAGCCAGGGGCGAATCCCCTCTGGGGCCAACGTCCTGACTTTC	CASSQGRIPSGANVLTF
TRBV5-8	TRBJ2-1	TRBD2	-	TGTGCCAGCAGCTTGCATGGGAGCGGGGGCCACTACAATGAGCAGTTCTTC	CASSLHGSGGHYNEQFF
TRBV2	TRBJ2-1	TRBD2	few	TGTGCCAGCAGGAGACTAGCGGGAGAGTACAATGAGCAGTTCTTC	CASRRLAGEYNEQFF
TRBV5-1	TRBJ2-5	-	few	TGCGCCAGCAGCTGGTCGGGCCAAGAGACCCAGTACTTC	CASSWSGQETQYF